This T cell receptor beta chain was obtained from a study of graft-versus-host responses after intestinal transplantation. Study summary: Transplants given to recipients were multivisceral, liver-intestinal, or isolated intestinal. Anti-thymocyte globulin was used for induction in all recipients, who then took tacrolimus and steroids for approximately 3 years. General observations from the study: High graft-versus-host to host-versus-graft T cell clonal ratios marked allografts of patients with graft-donor macrochimerism.

The repertoire was sequenced with immunoSEQ multiplex PCR; TCRdb's copy has only in-frame clones and lacks some. The table shows about 99,000 clones, with 93% occurring only once. The CDR3 has 15 amino acids. V lost 3 bases, J lost 3 bases, and 2 bases stayed unmatched. Looked up from germline, CDR1 is SGDLS and CDR2 is YYNGEE. This clone was observed a single time. What it binds is unknown. The clonotype was recovered from a human donor who received an intestinal transplant. This chain joins TRBV9 and TRBJ2-7; TRBD2 agrees at 14 bases. The sequencing used unstimulated CD8+ T cells sorted from spleen or lymph node cells, collected before intestinal transplant. CDR3 sequence reads: CASSEGTSGGYEQYF. The CDR3 DNA is TGTGCCAGCAGCGAAGGGACTAGCGGGGGCTACGAGCAGTACTTC.